This TCR beta chain was found in a study of cytomegalovirus exposure and HLA in healthy donors. Study-wide findings and caveats: HLA allele associations emerged for fewer than 20,000 TCR beta sequences in a later analysis, at 0.05 false discovery rate. The listing of roughly 160 TCR beta chains classed them as cytomegalovirus-associated.

The CDR3 is made up of 15 amino acids. J gave up 1 base and V 2 bases, and 5 bases lay outside the gene matches. Germline V CDR1 and CDR2: MNHEY, SMNVEV (reference sequence). Vbeta (60) and Jbeta (13) primers were used in the PCR. Generated by immunoSEQ multiplex PCR, the TCRdb table keeps only in-frame clones and is missing some. This sample carries 150,000 to 190,000 clones, approximately 84% of them seen once, and the ten largest clones take about 2.4%. Turning to this clone: Its antigen is unknown.

Healthy individuals who donated bone marrow served as the donors. The TCR was taken from a young woman in good health and CMV-seronegative. Sequenced input: PBMCs. The chain has TRBV27 and TRBJ2-7; 7 bases are shared with TRBD1. CDR3 in DNA: TGTGCCAGCAGTTTAAAAGGGGGCGTGTCCTACGAGCAGTACTTC. It encodes CASSLKGGVSYEQYF.